This TCR beta chain originates from a study of response to subunit inactivated influenza vaccine. V lost 5 bases to trimming and J lost 6 bases, with 23 bases between them. Germline values: CDR1 DFQATT, CDR2 SNEGSKA (reference sequence). The CDR3 is made up of 15 amino acids. TCRdb fed the RT-PCR reads into MiXCR, producing one record per CDR3 protein. The table shows more than 600,000 distinct CDR3 sequences, with 18% occurring only once. The count of this clonotype is one. The chain links TRBV20-1 to TRBJ2-7, with D unclear. The clonotype comes from a man over 45 who received an inactivated influenza vaccine. The sample in question was PBMCs from blood, obtained approximately 5 days after vaccination. CDR3 in DNA: TGCAGTGCTTGCACCCTGCCTTCAAGGGCCTTCGAGCAGTACTTC. It codes for CSACTLPSRAFEQYF.